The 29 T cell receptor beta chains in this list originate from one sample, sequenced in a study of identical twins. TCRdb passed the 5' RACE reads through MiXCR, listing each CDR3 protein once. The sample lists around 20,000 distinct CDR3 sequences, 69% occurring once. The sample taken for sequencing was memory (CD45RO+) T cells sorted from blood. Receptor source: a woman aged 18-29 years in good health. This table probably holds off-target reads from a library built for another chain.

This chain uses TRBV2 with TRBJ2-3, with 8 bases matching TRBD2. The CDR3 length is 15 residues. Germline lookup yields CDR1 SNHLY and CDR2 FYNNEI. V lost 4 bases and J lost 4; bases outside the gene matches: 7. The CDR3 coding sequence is TGTGCCAGCAGTGGGACTAGCAGGGTATCAGATACGCAGTATTTT. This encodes CASSGTSRVSDTQYF. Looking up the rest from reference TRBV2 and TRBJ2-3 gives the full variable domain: EPEVTQTPSHQVTQMGQEVILRCVPISNHLYFYWYRQILGQKVEFLVSFYNNEISEKSEIFDDQFSVERPDGSNFTLKIRSTKLEDSAMYFCASSGTSRVSDTQYFGPGTRLTVL.

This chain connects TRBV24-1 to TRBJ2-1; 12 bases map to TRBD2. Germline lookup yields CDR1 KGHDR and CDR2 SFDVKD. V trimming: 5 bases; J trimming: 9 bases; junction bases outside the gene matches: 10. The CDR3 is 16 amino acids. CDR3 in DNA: TGTGCCACCAGTGTGGTGCGGGCTAGCGGGAGGGTTGAGCAGTTCTTC. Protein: CATSVVRASGRVEQFF.

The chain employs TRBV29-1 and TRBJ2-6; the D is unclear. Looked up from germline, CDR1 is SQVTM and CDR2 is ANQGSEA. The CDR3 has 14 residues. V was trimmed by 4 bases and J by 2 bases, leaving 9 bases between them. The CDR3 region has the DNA TGCAGCGTTGTAACTGTCCCTGGGGCCAACGTCCTGACTTTC. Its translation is CSVVTVPGANVLTF.

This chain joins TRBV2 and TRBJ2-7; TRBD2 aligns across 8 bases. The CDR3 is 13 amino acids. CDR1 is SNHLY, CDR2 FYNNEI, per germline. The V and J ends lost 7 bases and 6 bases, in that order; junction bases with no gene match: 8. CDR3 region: CASKVSGRTEQYF. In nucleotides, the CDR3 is TGTGCCAGCAAAGTAAGCGGGAGAACCGAGCAGTACTTC.

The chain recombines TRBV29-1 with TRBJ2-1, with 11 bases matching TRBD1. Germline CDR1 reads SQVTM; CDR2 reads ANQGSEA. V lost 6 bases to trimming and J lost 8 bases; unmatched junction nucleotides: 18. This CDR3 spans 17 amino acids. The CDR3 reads CSVSAGQGVPKLDEQFF. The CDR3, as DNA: TGCAGCGTCTCTGCGGGACAGGGGGTCCCCAAGCTCGATGAGCAGTTCTTC.

The CDR3 bases are TGTGCCAGCACTTCCCGAGCGAGGGGCTACGAGCAGTACTTC. It translates to CASTSRARGYEQYF. The V gene is TRBV28, the J gene TRBJ2-7; D may correspond to TRBD1 or TRBD2 (5 bases each). Germline CDR1 is MDHEN and CDR2 is SYDVKM. CDR3 length: 14 amino acids. Trimming shortened V by 7 bases and J by 3 bases, and 16 bases separated the two germline ends. Full variable domain (remainder filled in from reference TRBV28 and TRBJ2-7): DVKVTQSSRYLVKRTGEKVFLECVQDMDHENMFWYRQDPGLGLRLIYFSYDVKMKEKGDIPEGYSVSREKKERFSLILESASTNQTSMYLCASTSRARGYEQYFGPGTRLTVT.

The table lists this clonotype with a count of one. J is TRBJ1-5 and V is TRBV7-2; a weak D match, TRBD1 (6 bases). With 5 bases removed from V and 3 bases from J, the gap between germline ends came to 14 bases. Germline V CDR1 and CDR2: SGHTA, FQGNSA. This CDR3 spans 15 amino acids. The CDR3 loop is CASSPTQGTNQPQHF. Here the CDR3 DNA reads TGTGCCAGCAGCCCGACTCAGGGGACCAATCAGCCCCAGCATTTT.

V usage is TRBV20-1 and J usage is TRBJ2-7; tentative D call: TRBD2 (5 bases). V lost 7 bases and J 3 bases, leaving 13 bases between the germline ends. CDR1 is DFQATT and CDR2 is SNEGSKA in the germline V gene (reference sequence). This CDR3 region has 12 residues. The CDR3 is CSGVSGLYEQYF. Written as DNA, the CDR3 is TGCAGTGGAGTGTCAGGACTCTACGAGCAGTACTTC.

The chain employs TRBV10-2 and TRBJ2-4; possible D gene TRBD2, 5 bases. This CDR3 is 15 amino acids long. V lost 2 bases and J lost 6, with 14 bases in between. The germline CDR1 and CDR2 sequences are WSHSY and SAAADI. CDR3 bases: TGCGCCAGCAGTGAGGCCAGAGGACTTGGAAACATTCAGTACTTC. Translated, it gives CASSEARGLGNIQYF.

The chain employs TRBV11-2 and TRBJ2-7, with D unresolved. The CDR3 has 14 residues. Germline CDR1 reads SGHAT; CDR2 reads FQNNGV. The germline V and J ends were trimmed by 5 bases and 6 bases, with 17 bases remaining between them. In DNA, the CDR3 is TGTGCCAGCAGCACGAGAAGCGCCTTCGGCGAGCAGTACTTC. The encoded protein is CASSTRSAFGEQYF. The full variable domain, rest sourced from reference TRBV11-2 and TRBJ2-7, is EAGVAQSPRYKIIEKRQSVAFWCNPISGHATLYWYQQILGQGPKLLIQFQNNGVVDDSQLPKDRFSAERLKGVDSTLKIQPAKLEDSAVYLCASSTRSAFGEQYFGPGTRLTVT.

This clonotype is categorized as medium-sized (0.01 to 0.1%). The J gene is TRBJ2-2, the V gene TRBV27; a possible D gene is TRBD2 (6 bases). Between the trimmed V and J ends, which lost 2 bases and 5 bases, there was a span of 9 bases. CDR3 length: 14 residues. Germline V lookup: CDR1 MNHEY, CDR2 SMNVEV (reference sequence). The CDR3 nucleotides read TGTGCCAGCAGTTTAGCGGGAAAGACCGGGGAGCTGTTTTTT. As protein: CASSLAGKTGELFF.

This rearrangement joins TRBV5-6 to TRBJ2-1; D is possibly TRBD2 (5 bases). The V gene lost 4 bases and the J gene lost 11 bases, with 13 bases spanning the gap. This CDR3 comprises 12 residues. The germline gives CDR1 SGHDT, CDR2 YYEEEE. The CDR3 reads CASSILDTKQFF. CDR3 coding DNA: TGTGCCAGCAGCATACTAGACACTAAGCAGTTCTTC. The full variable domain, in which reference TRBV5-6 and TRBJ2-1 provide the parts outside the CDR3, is DAGVTQSPTHLIKTRGQQVTLRCSPKSGHDTVSWYQQALGQGPQFIFQYYEEEERQRGNFPDRFSGHQFPNYSSELNVNALLLGDSALYLCASSILDTKQFFGPGTRLTVL.

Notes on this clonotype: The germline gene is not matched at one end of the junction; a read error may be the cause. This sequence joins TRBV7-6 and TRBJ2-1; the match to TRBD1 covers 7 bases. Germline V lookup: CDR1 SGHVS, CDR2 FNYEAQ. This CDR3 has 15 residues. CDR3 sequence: CASSFGDSSHNEQFF. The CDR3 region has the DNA TGTGCCAGCAGCTTTGGGGACAGCTCCCACAATGAGCAGTTCTTC.

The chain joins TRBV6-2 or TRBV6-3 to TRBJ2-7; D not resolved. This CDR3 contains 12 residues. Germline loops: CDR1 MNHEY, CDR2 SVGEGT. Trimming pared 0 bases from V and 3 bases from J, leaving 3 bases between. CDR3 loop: CASSYSSYEQYF. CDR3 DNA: TGTGCCAGCAGTTACTCCAGCTACGAGCAGTACTTC.

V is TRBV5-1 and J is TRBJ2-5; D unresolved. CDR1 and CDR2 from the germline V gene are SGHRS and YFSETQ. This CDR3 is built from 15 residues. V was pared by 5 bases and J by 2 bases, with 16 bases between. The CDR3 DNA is TGCGCCAGCAGTCTTCGATGGACCGGACAAGAGACCCAGTACTTC. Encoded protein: CASSLRWTGQETQYF.

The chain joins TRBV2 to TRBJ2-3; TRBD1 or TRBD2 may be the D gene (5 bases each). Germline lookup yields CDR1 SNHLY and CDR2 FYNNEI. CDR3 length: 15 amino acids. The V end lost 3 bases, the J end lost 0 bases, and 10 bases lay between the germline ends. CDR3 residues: CASSEDRDSTDTQYF. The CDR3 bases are TGTGCCAGCAGTGAGGACCGGGACAGCACAGATACGCAGTATTTT.

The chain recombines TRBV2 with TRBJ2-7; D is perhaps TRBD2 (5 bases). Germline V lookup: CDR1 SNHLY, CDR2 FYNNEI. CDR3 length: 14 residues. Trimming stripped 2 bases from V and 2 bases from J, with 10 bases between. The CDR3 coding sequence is TGTGCCAGCAGTGAAAGAAGCGGTACCTACGAGCAGTACTTC. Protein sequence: CASSERSGTYEQYF.

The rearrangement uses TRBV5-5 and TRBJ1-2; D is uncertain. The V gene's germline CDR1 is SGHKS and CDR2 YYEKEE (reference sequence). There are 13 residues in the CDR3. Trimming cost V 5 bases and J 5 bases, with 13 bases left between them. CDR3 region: CASSPTRRYGYTF. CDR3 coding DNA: TGTGCCAGCAGTCCGACGCGTCGGTATGGCTACACCTTC.

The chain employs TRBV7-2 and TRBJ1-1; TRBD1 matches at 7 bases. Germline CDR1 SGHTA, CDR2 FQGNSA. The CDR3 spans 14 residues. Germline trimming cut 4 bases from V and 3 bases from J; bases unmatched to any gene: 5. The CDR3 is CASSSRGRDTEAFF. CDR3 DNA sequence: TGTGCCAGCAGCTCCAGGGGGAGGGACACTGAAGCTTTCTTT.

CDR3 sequence: CASSEIDRYTYEQYF. DNA of the CDR3: TGTGCCAGCAGTGAGATAGACAGGTATACCTACGAGCAGTACTTC. This sequence joins TRBV12-3 or TRBV12-4 and TRBJ2-7; possible D gene TRBD1, 6 bases. The CDR3 sequence is 15 residues long. Trimming took off 5 bases at V and 2 bases at J, with 16 bases between the two ends.

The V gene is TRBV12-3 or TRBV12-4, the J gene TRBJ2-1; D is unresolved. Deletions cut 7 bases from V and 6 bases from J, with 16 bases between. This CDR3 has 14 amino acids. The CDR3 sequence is CASNQGIWGNEQFF. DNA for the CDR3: TGTGCCAGCAATCAAGGGATTTGGGGCAATGAGCAGTTCTTC.

This CDR3 is CASSSGQLNTEAFF. DNA for the CDR3: TGTGCCAGCAGCTCGGGACAGCTGAACACTGAAGCTTTCTTT. J is TRBJ1-1 and V is TRBV7-9, with 7 bases identical to TRBD1. Germline CDR1 reads SEHNR; CDR2 reads FQNEAQ (reference sequence). With 4 bases clipped from V and 0 bases from J, the junction kept 2 bases outside the gene matches. The CDR3 sequence is 14 residues long.

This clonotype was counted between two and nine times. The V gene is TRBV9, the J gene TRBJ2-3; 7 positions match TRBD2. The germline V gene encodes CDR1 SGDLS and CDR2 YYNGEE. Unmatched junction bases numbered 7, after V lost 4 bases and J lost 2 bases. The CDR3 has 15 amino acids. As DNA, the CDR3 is TGTGCCAGCAGCCCCCAAAGCGGGATCACAGATACGCAGTATTTT. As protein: CASSPQSGITDTQYF. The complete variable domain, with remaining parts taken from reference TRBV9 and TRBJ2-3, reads DSGVTQTPKHLITATGQRVTLRCSPRSGDLSVYWYQQSLDQGLQFLIQYYNGEERAKGNILERFSAQQFPDLHSELNLSSLELGDSALYFCASSPQSGITDTQYFGPGTRLTVL.

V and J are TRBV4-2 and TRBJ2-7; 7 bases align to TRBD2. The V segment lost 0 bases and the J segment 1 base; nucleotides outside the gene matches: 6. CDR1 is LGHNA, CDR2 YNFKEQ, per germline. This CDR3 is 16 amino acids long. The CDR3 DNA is TGTGCCAGCAGCCAAGACGCGGGGGTCCGGTCCTACGAGCAGTACTTC. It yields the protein CASSQDAGVRSYEQYF.

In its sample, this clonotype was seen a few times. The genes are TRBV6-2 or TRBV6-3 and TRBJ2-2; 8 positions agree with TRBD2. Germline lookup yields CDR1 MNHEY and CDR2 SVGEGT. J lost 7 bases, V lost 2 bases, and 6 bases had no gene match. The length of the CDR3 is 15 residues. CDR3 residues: CASSYTREGVGELFF. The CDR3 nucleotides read TGTGCCAGCAGTTACACCCGGGAGGGGGTCGGGGAGCTGTTTTTT.

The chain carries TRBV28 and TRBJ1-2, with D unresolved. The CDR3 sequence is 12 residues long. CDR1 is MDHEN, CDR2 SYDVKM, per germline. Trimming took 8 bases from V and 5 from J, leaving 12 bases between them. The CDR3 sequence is CASLGPGYGYTF. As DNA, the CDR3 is TGTGCCAGCCTCGGGCCAGGTTATGGCTACACCTTC.

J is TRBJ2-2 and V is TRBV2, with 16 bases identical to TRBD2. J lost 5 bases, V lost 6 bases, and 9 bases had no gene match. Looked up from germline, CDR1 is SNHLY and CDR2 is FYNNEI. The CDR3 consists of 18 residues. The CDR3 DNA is TGTGCCAGCAGCCAACCGGGACTAGCGGGAGGGCGTACCGGGGAGCTGTTTTTT. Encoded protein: CASSQPGLAGGRTGELFF.

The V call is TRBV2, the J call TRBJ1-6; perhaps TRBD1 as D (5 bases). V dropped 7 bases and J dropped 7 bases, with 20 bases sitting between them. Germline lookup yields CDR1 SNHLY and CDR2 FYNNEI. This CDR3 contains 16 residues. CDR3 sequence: CASTTPRGSVNSPLHF. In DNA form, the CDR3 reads TGTGCCAGCACCACCCCGAGGGGCAGCGTGAATTCACCCCTCCACTTT.

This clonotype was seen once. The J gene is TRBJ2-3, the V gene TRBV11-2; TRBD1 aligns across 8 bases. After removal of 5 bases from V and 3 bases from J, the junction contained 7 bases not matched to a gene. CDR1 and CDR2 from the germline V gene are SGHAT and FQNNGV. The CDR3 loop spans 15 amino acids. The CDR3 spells CASSPRQGWTDTQYF. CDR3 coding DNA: TGTGCCAGCAGCCCAAGACAGGGGTGGACAGATACGCAGTATTTT. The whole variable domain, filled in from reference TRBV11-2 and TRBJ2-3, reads EAGVAQSPRYKIIEKRQSVAFWCNPISGHATLYWYQQILGQGPKLLIQFQNNGVVDDSQLPKDRFSAERLKGVDSTLKIQPAKLEDSAVYLCASSPRQGWTDTQYFGPGTRLTVL.